What follows is one TCR beta chain and its context. Antigen unknown. This sample is part of a study of T cell responses to AZD1222 COVID-19 vaccine. Using immunoSEQ multiplex PCR, the repertoire was profiled, and TCRdb retains in-frame clones only, with some absent. The sample records about 140,000 clones, approximately 90% being singletons. Regarding the study as a whole: An increase in Spike-specific TCR breadth and depth was observed after two AZD1222 doses. The peak T cell response came first, and repertoires were sampled only after it.

The receptor's source is an adult in good health. The sequencing here drew on peripheral blood, taken on day 0 of AZD1222 vaccination.

The CDR3 protein is CASSFGGGNNEQFF. In DNA, the CDR3 is TGTGCCAGCAGCTTCGGGGGGGGTAACAATGAGCAGTTCTTC. V and J are TRBV7-2 and TRBJ2-1; TRBD2 matches at 8 bases. V shed 3 bases and J 5 bases; nucleotides not matched to a gene: 3. This CDR3 contains 14 residues. Germline lookup yields CDR1 SGHTA and CDR2 FQGNSA. The complete variable domain, with remaining parts taken from reference TRBV7-2 and TRBJ2-1, reads GAGVSQSPSNKVTEKGKDVELRCDPISGHTALYWYRQSLGQGLEFLIYFQGNSAPDKSGLPSDRFSAERTGGSVSTLTIQRTQQEDSAVYLCASSFGGGNNEQFFGPGTRLTVL.